The 12 T cell receptor beta chains listed next were all sequenced from one sample in a study of OX40 agonist ivuxolimab in advanced cancers. Method: immunoSEQ multiplex PCR; TCRdb's copy keeps in-frame clones and lacks some. The table records around 22,000 clones, approximately 89% of them present only once. The sequencing used CD4+ or CD8+ T cells sorted from blood, collected in a trial of the OX40 agonist ivuxolimab. These receptor sequences come from an adult with an advanced solid tumor such as melanoma, head and neck, liver or kidney cancer.

The V gene is TRBV12-5, the J gene TRBJ2-1; a weak D match, TRBD1 (5 bases). Germline V gives CDR1 LGHNT, CDR2 FRNRAP. CDR3 size: 15 residues. With 1 base removed from V and 2 bases from J, the gap between germline ends came to 9 bases. The CDR3 protein is CASGLGQSPYNEQFF. The CDR3 coding sequence is TGTGCTAGTGGTTTGGGACAGTCGCCCTACAATGAGCAGTTCTTC.

This chain connects TRBV14 to TRBJ2-2; TRBD1 might be the D (6 bases). V was pared by 2 bases and J by 0 bases, with 10 bases between. This CDR3 spans 16 amino acids. Germline assignment: CDR1 SGHDN and CDR2 FVKESK. In DNA, the CDR3 is TGTGCCAGCAGCCAACAGACAGGCGCGAACACCGGGGAGCTGTTTTTT. Encoded protein: CASSQQTGANTGELFF.

The rearrangement links TRBV6-5 to TRBJ1-2; D is perhaps TRBD1 (5 bases). The CDR3 contains 14 residues. Trimming cost V 7 bases and J 2 bases, with 14 bases left between them. The germline gives CDR1 MNHEY, CDR2 SVGAGI. The CDR3 sequence: CASNTAGTNYGYTF. The CDR3 nucleotides are TGTGCCAGCAATACCGCCGGGACGAACTATGGCTACACCTTC.

The J gene is TRBJ2-2, the V gene TRBV7-3, with D unclear. The CDR3 sequence is 12 residues long. V gave up 4 bases and J gave up 7 bases, with 7 bases separating them. Germline assignment: CDR1 SGHTA and CDR2 FQGTGA. CDR3 sequence reads: CASSSRGGELFF. Written as DNA, the CDR3 is TGTGCCAGCAGCTCCCGTGGCGGGGAGCTGTTTTTT.

This clone was seen a few times. The CDR3 nucleotides read TGTGCCAGCAGGAGGTCTGGTGGAGGCAATCAGCCCCAGCATTTT. Its translation is CASRRSGGGNQPQHF. V gene TRBV6-1 combines with J gene TRBJ1-5; unclear D gene. The V gene lost 6 bases and the J gene lost 2 bases, with 14 bases spanning the gap. The CDR3 is made up of 15 amino acids. Germline V gene lookup returns CDR1 MNHNS and CDR2 SASEGT.

The chain carries TRBV6-5 and TRBJ1-1; possible D gene TRBD1, 5 bases. V was pared by 3 bases and J by 7 bases, with 12 bases between. The germline gives CDR1 MNHEY, CDR2 SVGAGI. The length of the CDR3 is 13 residues. In nucleotides, the CDR3 is TGTGCCAGCAGTTATAGTACAGGTTTTGAAGCTTTCTTT. Its protein product is CASSYSTGFEAFF.

The chain employs TRBV20-1 and TRBJ2-7; no clear D gene. Trimming removed 1 base from V and 5 bases from J, with 6 bases in between. In germline, CDR1 is DFQATT, CDR2 SNEGSKA (reference sequence). The CDR3 consists of 11 residues. The CDR3 here is CSARGLHEQYF. The CDR3 nucleotides read TGCAGTGCTAGAGGGCTGCACGAGCAGTACTTC.

In nucleotides, the CDR3 is TGTGCCTGGATATCCGGCGCCGGGGGCTACACCTTC. Amino acids: CAWISGAGGYTF. This chain connects TRBV30 to TRBJ1-2; D is unresolved. V was clipped by 4 bases and J by 8 bases, with 14 bases between them. CDR1 and CDR2 from the germline V gene are GTSNPN and SVGIG (reference sequence). The CDR3 extends over 12 amino acids.

This clone was observed once. The gene calls are TRBV5-1 and TRBJ2-5; D call uncertain. V was pared by 0 bases and J by 4 bases, with 7 bases between. Germline loops: CDR1 SGHRS, CDR2 YFSETQ. The CDR3 runs 13 residues. The CDR3 loop is CASSLGVSETQYF. CDR3 sequence (DNA): TGCGCCAGCAGCTTGGGAGTTTCAGAGACCCAGTACTTC.

The count of this clone is one. V is TRBV23-1 and J is TRBJ2-1; 7 positions agree with TRBD1. TRBV23-1 is an open reading frame, and its role is uncertain. After removal of 4 bases from V and 5 bases from J, the junction contained 5 bases not matched to a gene. The CDR3 consists of 14 residues. CDR3 nucleotide sequence: TGCGCCAGCAGTCCGAACAGGGGTGACAATGAGCAGTTCTTC. Translation gives CASSPNRGDNEQFF.

The rearrangement uses TRBV2 and TRBJ1-1, with 10 bases matching TRBD1. The CDR3 is 13 residues long. The trim removed 9 bases at V and 5 bases at J, leaving 6 bases unmatched. CDR1 SNHLY and CDR2 FYNNEI come from the germline V gene. In DNA form, the CDR3 reads TGTGCCAGGAGGACAGGGGGTGGGACTGAAGCTTTCTTT. Amino acid sequence: CARRTGGGTEAFF.

The genes are TRBV6-5 and TRBJ1-2; maybe TRBD1 (6 bases). Deletions cut 10 bases from V and 6 bases from J, with 12 bases between. Germline-derived CDR1 and CDR2 are MNHEY and SVGAGI. The CDR3 runs 11 residues. CDR3 sequence: CAIGGRDGYTF. The CDR3 DNA reads TGTGCCATCGGGGGCCGGGATGGCTACACCTTC.